The rows below give T cell receptor beta chains drawn from one sample of a study of blood T cell repertoires in COVID-19. The table came from immunoSEQ multiplex PCR; TCRdb's copy has only in-frame clones and leaves some out. The data hold about 360,000 clones, with roughly 86% observed a single time. Sequencing was carried out using PBMCs or T cells enriched from blood (not recorded which). These receptors were collected from a man aged 30-40 years who had recovered from COVID-19. CDR3s include the opening cysteine and the closing phenylalanine or tryptophan. Fields, in order: CDR3 length, clone size, J gene, D gene, V gene, CDR3 protein, CDR3 DNA. D genes are given only for firm matches. A row's size may be missing; if present it is once, few, many or a size class.

15 | - | TRBJ1-2 | - | TRBV4-2 | CASSPRGGLNYGYTF | TGTGCCAGCAGCCCCCGTGGGGGACTTAACTATGGCTACACCTTC
13 | - | TRBJ2-7 | - | TRBV19 | CASSIARGLEQYF | TGTGCCAGTAGTATAGCGAGGGGACTCGAGCAGTACTTC
14 | - | TRBJ2-3 | - | TRBV27 | CASSLRTGTDTQYF | TGTGCCAGCAGTTTAAGGACTGGCACAGATACGCAGTATTTT
18 | once | TRBJ1-3 | TRBD1 | TRBV7-2 | CASSHRTGNLGSGNTIYF | TGTGCCAGCAGCCACAGGACAGGGAACTTAGGCTCTGGAAACACCATATATTTT
13 | few | TRBJ1-2 | TRBD1 | TRBV6-5 | CASSPRGNYGYTF | TGTGCCAGCAGTCCCAGGGGGAACTATGGCTACACCTTC
17 | once | TRBJ1-6 | - | TRBV7-8 | CASSLALGAIDNSPLHF | TGTGCCAGCAGCTTAGCGCTTGGGGCTATTGATAATTCACCCCTCCACTTT
14 | few | TRBJ1-1 | - | TRBV19 | CASSQQGVGTEAFF | TGTGCCAGTAGTCAACAGGGAGTCGGCACTGAAGCTTTCTTT
14 | - | TRBJ2-5 | - | TRBV9 | CASSRDTIQETQYF | TGTGCCAGCAGCCGGGACACCATTCAAGAGACCCAGTACTTC
15 | - | TRBJ1-2 | TRBD1 | TRBV13 | CASSLEGTGSYGYTF | TGTGCCAGCAGCTTAGAAGGGACAGGCTCCTATGGCTACACCTTC
12 | - | TRBJ1-1 | - | TRBV9 | CASSVRGGEAFF | TGTGCCAGCAGCGTAAGGGGCGGTGAAGCTTTCTTT
15 | - | TRBJ1-1 | - | TRBV18 | CASSTSDSRLTEAFF | TGTGCCAGCTCAACTTCGGACAGTCGTCTCACTGAAGCTTTCTTT
11 | - | TRBJ1-5 | - | TRBV11-2 | CASGEEQPQHF | TGTGCCTCCGGGGAAGAACAGCCCCAGCATTTT
15 | - | TRBJ2-7 | TRBD1 | TRBV28 | CASRRAGTESYEQYF | TGTGCCAGCAGGCGAGCCGGGACAGAGAGTTACGAGCAGTACTTC
15 | - | TRBJ2-5 | TRBD2 | TRBV3-1/TRBV3-2 | CASSQFSGGQETQYF | TGTGCCAGCAGCCAATTTAGCGGGGGACAAGAGACCCAGTACTTC
15 | few | TRBJ1-1 | - | TRBV27 | CASRSSGVWGTEAFF | TGTGCCAGCAGGTCCTCAGGGGTCTGGGGCACTGAAGCTTTCTTT
16 | - | TRBJ2-5 | TRBD2 | TRBV4-2 | CASSLGAGGTRETQYF | TGTGCCAGCTCCCTCGGAGCGGGGGGCACTAGAGAGACCCAGTACTTC
14 | - | TRBJ1-1 | - | TRBV18 | CASSLRTENTEAFF | TGTGCCAGCTCATTACGGACAGAAAACACTGAAGCTTTCTTT
17 | - | TRBJ2-2 | TRBD2 | TRBV7-6 | CASSLAPGGEVSGELFF | TGTGCCAGCAGCTTAGCGCCCGGGGGGGAGGTCTCCGGGGAGCTGTTTTTT
16 | - | TRBJ1-3 | - | TRBV30 | CAWSEEGPYSGNTIYF | TGTGCCTGGAGTGAGGAGGGCCCCTACTCTGGAAACACCATATATTTT
15 | - | TRBJ2-3 | - | TRBV7-9 | CASRPSAVGTDTQYF | TGTGCCAGCAGGCCTAGCGCTGTAGGAACAGATACGCAGTATTTT
15 | - | TRBJ2-7 | - | TRBV13 | CASSFTGFSSYEQYF | TGTGCCAGCAGCTTCACAGGGTTTTCCTCCTACGAGCAGTACTTC
16 | - | TRBJ2-5 | TRBD2 | TRBV27 | CASSFRAGGFQETQYF | TGTGCCAGCAGTTTCCGAGCGGGGGGCTTTCAAGAGACCCAGTACTTC
14 | - | TRBJ1-6 | TRBD1 | TRBV25-1 | CASTGQGFYSPLHF | TGTGCCAGCACCGGACAGGGGTTTTATTCACCCCTCCACTTT
14 | - | TRBJ1-5 | - | TRBV18 | CASSPSGGGQPQHF | TGTGCCAGCTCACCATCCGGGGGAGGTCAGCCCCAGCATTTT
13 | - | TRBJ1-1 | - | TRBV7-2 | CASSLRSGNEAFF | TGTGCCAGCAGCTTAAGGTCGGGTAATGAAGCTTTCTTT
14 | - | TRBJ1-3 | - | TRBV27 | CASSELLSGNTIYF | TGTGCCAGCAGCGAACTCCTCTCTGGAAACACCATATATTTT